This T cell receptor beta chain was sequenced during a study of OX40 agonist ivuxolimab in advanced cancers. Drawing of blood for sampling happened at baseline, at cycle 4 day 1, and at cycle 7 day 1. Germline V CDR1 and CDR2: LNHDA, SQIVND (reference sequence). V lost 5 bases to trimming and J lost 5 bases; unmatched junction nucleotides: 6. The CDR3 contains 13 residues. Study-wide results and caveats: At 0.1 to 3.0 mg/kg, clonal expansion of CD4+ and CD8+ blood T cells had occurred by week 6. Among some nonresponders, normalized T-cell clonal expansion was also low.

Sequencing used immunoSEQ multiplex PCR; TCRdb keeps in-frame clones, though not all of them. The sample gives around 81,000 clones, 80% to 90% of which show up once; around 6.6% is in the top ten. In this sample, this clone turned up a few times. Its antigen is unidentified. V gene TRBV19 combines with J gene TRBJ2-7; 7 bases are shared with TRBD1. This TCR came from an adult with an advanced solid tumor such as melanoma, head and neck, liver or kidney cancer. Sequencing was performed on CD4+ or CD8+ T cells sorted from blood, taken in a trial of the OX40 agonist ivuxolimab. CDR3 residues: CASSVRDSHEQYF. The CDR3 DNA is TGTGCCAGTAGTGTCCGGGACAGCCACGAGCAGTACTTC.